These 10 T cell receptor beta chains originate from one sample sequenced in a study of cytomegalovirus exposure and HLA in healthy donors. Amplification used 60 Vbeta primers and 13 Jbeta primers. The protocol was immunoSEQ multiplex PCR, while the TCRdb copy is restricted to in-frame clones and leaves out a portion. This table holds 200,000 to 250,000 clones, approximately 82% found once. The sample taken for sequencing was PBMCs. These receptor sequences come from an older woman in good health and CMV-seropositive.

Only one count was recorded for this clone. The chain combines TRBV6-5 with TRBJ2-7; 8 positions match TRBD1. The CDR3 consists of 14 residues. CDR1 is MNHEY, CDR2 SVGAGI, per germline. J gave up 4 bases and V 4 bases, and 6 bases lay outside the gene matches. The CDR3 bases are TGTGCCAGCAGTTTGCGGGACAGGTTATACGAGCAGTACTTC. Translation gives CASSLRDRLYEQYF.

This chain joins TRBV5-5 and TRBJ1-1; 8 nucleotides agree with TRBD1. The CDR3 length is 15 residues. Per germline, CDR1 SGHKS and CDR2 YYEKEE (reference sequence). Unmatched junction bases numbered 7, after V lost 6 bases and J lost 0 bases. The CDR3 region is CASKLQGGMNTEAFF. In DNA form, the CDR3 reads TGTGCCAGCAAGTTACAGGGGGGAATGAACACTGAAGCTTTCTTT.

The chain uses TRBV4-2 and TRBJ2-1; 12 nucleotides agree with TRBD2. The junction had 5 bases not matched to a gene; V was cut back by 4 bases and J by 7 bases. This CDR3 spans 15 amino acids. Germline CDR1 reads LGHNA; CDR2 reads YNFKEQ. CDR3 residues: CASSRTSGKGNEQFF. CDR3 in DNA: TGTGCCAGCAGCCGGACTAGCGGGAAGGGTAATGAGCAGTTCTTC.

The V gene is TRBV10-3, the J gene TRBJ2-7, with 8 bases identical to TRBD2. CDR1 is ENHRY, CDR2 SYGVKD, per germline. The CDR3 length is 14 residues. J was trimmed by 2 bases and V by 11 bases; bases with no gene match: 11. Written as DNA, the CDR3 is TGTGCCTCAAGGGAGGACGGGAGGGCCTACGAGCAGTACTTC. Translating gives CASREDGRAYEQYF.

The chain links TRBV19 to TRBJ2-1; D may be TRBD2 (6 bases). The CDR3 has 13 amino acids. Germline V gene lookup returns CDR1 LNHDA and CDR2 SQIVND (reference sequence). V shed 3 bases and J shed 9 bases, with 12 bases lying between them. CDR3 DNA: TGTGCCAGTAGTATGGCGGAGGGCCGTGAGCAGTTCTTC. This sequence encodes CASSMAEGREQFF.

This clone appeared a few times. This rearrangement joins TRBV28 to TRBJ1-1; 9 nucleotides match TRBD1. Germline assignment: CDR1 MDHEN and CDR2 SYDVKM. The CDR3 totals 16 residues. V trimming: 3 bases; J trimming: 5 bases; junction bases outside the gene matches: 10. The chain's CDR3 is CASSLSRTGGRTEAFF. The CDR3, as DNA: TGTGCCAGCAGTTTGAGTCGCACAGGGGGCCGGACTGAAGCTTTCTTT.

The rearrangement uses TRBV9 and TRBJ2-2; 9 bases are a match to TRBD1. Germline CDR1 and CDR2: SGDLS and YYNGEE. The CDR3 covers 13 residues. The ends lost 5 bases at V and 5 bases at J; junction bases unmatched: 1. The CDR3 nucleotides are TGTGCCAGCAGGGGACAGGGAACCGGGGAGCTGTTTTTT. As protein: CASRGQGTGELFF.

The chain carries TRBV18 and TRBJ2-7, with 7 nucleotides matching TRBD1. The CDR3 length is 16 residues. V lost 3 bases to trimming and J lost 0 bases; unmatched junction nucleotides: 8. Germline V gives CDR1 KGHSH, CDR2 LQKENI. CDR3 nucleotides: TGTGCCAGCTCACCCCGGATACGACAGGGCTCCTACGAGCAGTACTTC. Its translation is CASSPRIRQGSYEQYF.

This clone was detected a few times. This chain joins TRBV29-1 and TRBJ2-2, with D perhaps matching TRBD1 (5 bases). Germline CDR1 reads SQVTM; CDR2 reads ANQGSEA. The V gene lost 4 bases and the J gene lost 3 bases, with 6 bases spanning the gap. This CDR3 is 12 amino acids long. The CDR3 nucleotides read TGCAGCGTTGTGGGGCACACCGGGGAGCTGTTTTTT. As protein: CSVVGHTGELFF.

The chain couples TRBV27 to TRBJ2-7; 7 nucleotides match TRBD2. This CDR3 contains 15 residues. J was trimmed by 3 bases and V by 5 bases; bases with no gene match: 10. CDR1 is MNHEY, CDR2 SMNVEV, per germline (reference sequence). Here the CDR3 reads CASSPRGNQIYEQYF. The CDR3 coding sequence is TGTGCCAGCAGTCCGCGGGGGAACCAAATCTACGAGCAGTACTTC.